A selection of T cell receptor beta chains follows, all from one sample in a study of T cells in Graves' hyperthyroidism and ophthalmopathy. One entry per CDR3 protein results from TCRdb running MiXCR on the multiplex PCR reads. The repertoire holds fewer than 750,000 distinct CDR3 sequences, with about 14% as singletons. Sequenced input: blood. The receptors derive from a woman aged 50 to 60 with Graves' ophthalmopathy. Both conserved end residues are trimmed from each CDR3. The D gene is left open where the match is weak. Expanded clones are given a class, and other clones once, few, many or no size at all.

v_gene: TRBV6-2/TRBV6-3
abundance: -
d_gene: TRBD2
CDR3aa: ASSSHGLAGGLYEQF

v_gene: TRBV20-1
abundance: many
d_gene: -
CDR3aa: SATQGQYNEQF

v_gene: TRBV3-1
abundance: -
d_gene: TRBD1
CDR3aa: ASSQRTGLYGYT

v_gene: TRBV28
abundance: many
d_gene: -
CDR3aa: ASSSQGRGARINTEAF

v_gene: TRBV5-1
abundance: many
d_gene: TRBD2
CDR3aa: ASSLRGTSVDNEQF

v_gene: TRBV5-5
abundance: -
d_gene: TRBD2
CDR3aa: ASSDLAGEGETQY

v_gene: TRBV12-3/TRBV12-4
abundance: few
d_gene: -
CDR3aa: ASSTQGNTIY

v_gene: TRBV28
abundance: -
d_gene: TRBD1
CDR3aa: ASSGGQGFYGYT

v_gene: TRBV28
abundance: -
d_gene: TRBD2
CDR3aa: ASSFRGLAGRNNEQF

v_gene: TRBV2
abundance: -
d_gene: TRBD2
CDR3aa: ASSPGGGAGEQY

v_gene: TRBV24-1
abundance: -
d_gene: TRBD2
CDR3aa: ATSDSSGRAGDEQF

v_gene: TRBV20-1
abundance: many
d_gene: TRBD2
CDR3aa: SALLAGVTDTQY

v_gene: TRBV5-1
abundance: many
d_gene: -
CDR3aa: ASSLAPHNEQF

v_gene: TRBV29-1
abundance: many
d_gene: TRBD1
CDR3aa: SVGDRAKNIQY

v_gene: TRBV13
abundance: many
d_gene: TRBD1
CDR3aa: ASSGTDHEQY

v_gene: TRBV7-2
abundance: -
d_gene: TRBD1
CDR3aa: ASSGLRGQPLVDSPLH

v_gene: TRBV7-2
abundance: many
d_gene: -
CDR3aa: ASSLVSAEAF

v_gene: TRBV18
abundance: few
d_gene: TRBD2
CDR3aa: ASLVAGVYEQY

v_gene: TRBV12-5
abundance: many
d_gene: TRBD2
CDR3aa: ASGLGGLGSSYNEQF

v_gene: TRBV2
abundance: many
d_gene: TRBD2
CDR3aa: ASRLTSGPYEQY

v_gene: TRBV20-1
abundance: many
d_gene: TRBD1
CDR3aa: SAGGQSSYEQY

v_gene: TRBV10-3
abundance: -
d_gene: -
CDR3aa: AISEFLDSSYNEQF

v_gene: TRBV9
abundance: -
d_gene: TRBD1
CDR3aa: ASSVHGQGRRYEQY

v_gene: TRBV12-3/TRBV12-4
abundance: -
d_gene: -
CDR3aa: ASSQKASGGYT

v_gene: TRBV7-9
abundance: many
d_gene: TRBD2
CDR3aa: ASRALAGSSYNEQF

v_gene: TRBV20-1
abundance: -
d_gene: TRBD1
CDR3aa: SARTGDTDTQY

v_gene: TRBV7-3
abundance: many
d_gene: TRBD2
CDR3aa: ASSTGLAANTGELF

v_gene: TRBV9
abundance: -
d_gene: -
CDR3aa: ASSVEDYYSTDTQY

v_gene: TRBV10-3
abundance: -
d_gene: TRBD2
CDR3aa: AISESLAGGPSDTQY

v_gene: TRBV15
abundance: few
d_gene: -
CDR3aa: ATSRLGSGNTIY

v_gene: TRBV28
abundance: -
d_gene: -
CDR3aa: ASRDSGTEAF

v_gene: TRBV5-1
abundance: many
d_gene: TRBD2
CDR3aa: ASSFGTSGRIEQF

v_gene: TRBV30
abundance: many
d_gene: -
CDR3aa: AWSDGTSETQY

v_gene: TRBV5-5
abundance: many
d_gene: -
CDR3aa: ASSFAGSTVNEQF

v_gene: TRBV6-5
abundance: -
d_gene: -
CDR3aa: ASSHLATMSTEAF

v_gene: TRBV10-3
abundance: many
d_gene: -
CDR3aa: AISDHRAARETQY

v_gene: TRBV12-3/TRBV12-4
abundance: many
d_gene: -
CDR3aa: ASSFASGLGEQF

v_gene: TRBV5-1
abundance: -
d_gene: -
CDR3aa: ASSLGLARSDYEQY

v_gene: TRBV12-5
abundance: many
d_gene: TRBD1
CDR3aa: ASGPTKTGKNTEAF

v_gene: TRBV7-9
abundance: many
d_gene: -
CDR3aa: ASTDGDSYEQY

v_gene: TRBV20-1
abundance: many
d_gene: -
CDR3aa: SAGGGFHEQY

v_gene: TRBV5-1
abundance: -
d_gene: -
CDR3aa: ASSFGPSFNQPQH

v_gene: TRBV27
abundance: -
d_gene: -
CDR3aa: ASSLYRSTDTQY

v_gene: TRBV10-3
abundance: -
d_gene: TRBD1
CDR3aa: AISERDSRLSGNTIY

v_gene: TRBV7-2
abundance: many
d_gene: TRBD2
CDR3aa: ASNPVLAGANEQY

v_gene: TRBV28
abundance: many
d_gene: TRBD1
CDR3aa: ASSRRGSMNTEAF

v_gene: TRBV4-3
abundance: -
d_gene: -
CDR3aa: ASSQVDRGADTQY

v_gene: TRBV5-8
abundance: many
d_gene: -
CDR3aa: ASSFPPDTQY